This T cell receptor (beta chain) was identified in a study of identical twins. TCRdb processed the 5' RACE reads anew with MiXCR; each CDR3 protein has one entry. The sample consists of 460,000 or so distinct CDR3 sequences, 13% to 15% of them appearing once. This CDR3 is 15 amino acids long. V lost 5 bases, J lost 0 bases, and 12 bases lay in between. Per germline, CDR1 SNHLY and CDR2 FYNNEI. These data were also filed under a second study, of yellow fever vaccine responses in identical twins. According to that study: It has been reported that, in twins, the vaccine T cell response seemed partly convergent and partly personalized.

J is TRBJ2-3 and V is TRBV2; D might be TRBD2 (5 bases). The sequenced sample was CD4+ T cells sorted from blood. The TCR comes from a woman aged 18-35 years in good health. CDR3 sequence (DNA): TGTGCCAGCAGTTATCGGGGTTCTAGCACAGATACGCAGTATTTT. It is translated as CASSYRGSSTDTQYF.